What follows are 16 T cell receptor beta chains derived from one specimen sequenced in a study of blood T cell repertoires in COVID-19. Clones were sequenced by immunoSEQ multiplex PCR, and TCRdb holds only the in-frame ones, with some missing. In the table there are roughly 80,000 clones, around 88% of which are singletons. The material sequenced was peripheral blood. The receptors stem from an elderly woman with acute or convalescent COVID-19.

This chain joins TRBV4-1 and TRBJ2-3, with TRBD2 identical over 11 bases. The germline V gene encodes CDR1 MGHRA and CDR2 YSYEKL. This CDR3 spans 16 amino acids. J was trimmed by 2 bases and V by 4 bases; bases with no gene match: 5. The DNA of the CDR3 is TGCGCCAGCAGCCTTACTAGCGGGGGCCACACAGATACGCAGTATTTT. Its protein is CASSLTSGGHTDTQYF.

This chain joins TRBV9 and TRBJ2-6; 7 bases agree with TRBD1. Germline V gene data show CDR1 as SGDLS and CDR2 as YYNGEE. The CDR3 is 18 residues long. V trimming: 2 bases; J trimming: 4 bases; junction bases outside the gene matches: 12. DNA of the CDR3: TGTGCCAGCAGCGTCGACAGGGCTCGGGTCTGGGGGGCCAACGTCCTGACTTTC. Its translation is CASSVDRARVWGANVLTF.

The rearrangement links TRBV4-2 to TRBJ1-1; 7 bases agree with TRBD1. Per germline, CDR1 LGHNA and CDR2 YNFKEQ. This CDR3 is 15 amino acids long. The ends lost 3 bases at V and 2 bases at J; junction bases unmatched: 6. The CDR3 DNA sequence: TGTGCCAGCAGCCATAAGGGGGCAATCAACACTGAAGCTTTCTTT. This translates into CASSHKGAINTEAFF.

V gene TRBV6-1 combines with J gene TRBJ1-2; TRBD1 is a possible D gene (6 bases). V was pared by 0 bases and J by 3 bases, with 8 bases between. CDR1 MNHNS and CDR2 SASEGT come from the germline V gene. This CDR3 is 14 amino acids long. The CDR3 DNA sequence: TGTGCCAGCAGTGAAGCGGACAGCTACTATGGCTACACCTTC. The encoded protein is CASSEADSYYGYTF.

The V and J genes are TRBV5-1 and TRBJ2-1, with D uncertain. Trimming cost V 5 bases and J 1 base, with 10 bases left between them. The CDR3 covers 14 residues. CDR1 is SGHRS, CDR2 YFSETQ, per germline. The DNA of the CDR3 is TGCGCCAGCAGTGGAGCGTCATCCTACAATGAGCAGTTCTTC. Amino acids: CASSGASSYNEQFF. Looking up the rest from reference TRBV5-1 and TRBJ2-1 gives the full variable domain: KAGVTQTPRYLIKTRGQQVTLSCSPISGHRSVSWYQQTPGQGLQFLFEYFSETQRNKGNFPGRFSGRQFSNSRSEMNVSTLELGDSALYLCASSGASSYNEQFFGPGTRLTVL.

The rearrangement links TRBV18 to TRBJ1-1; possible D gene TRBD1, 5 bases. CDR3 size: 14 residues. Trimming pared 3 bases from V and 4 bases from J, leaving 12 bases between. The V gene's germline CDR1 is KGHSH and CDR2 LQKENI. Written as DNA, the CDR3 is TGTGCCAGCTCACCTTTGGGGGGGATCACTGAAGCTTTCTTT. This gives the protein CASSPLGGITEAFF.

The chain couples TRBV7-2 to TRBJ2-7, with 8 positions matching TRBD2. This CDR3 contains 15 residues. V was clipped by 4 bases and J by 6 bases; unmatched bases: 11. Germline CDR1 SGHTA, CDR2 FQGNSA. CDR3 amino acids: CASSSSPGTRGEQYF. CDR3 DNA sequence: TGTGCCAGCAGCTCCTCCCCCGGGACTAGGGGCGAGCAGTACTTC.

V gene TRBV5-1 combines with J gene TRBJ2-3, with 13 bases identical to TRBD2. V dropped 3 bases and J dropped 6; count of bases not matched to a gene: 7. Germline V gene lookup returns CDR1 SGHRS and CDR2 YFSETQ. This CDR3 has 16 residues. DNA of the CDR3: TGCGCCAGCAGCTCGACTAGCGGGAGGATGGGGGATACGCAGTATTTT. Translation gives CASSSTSGRMGDTQYF.

The chain links TRBV6-5 to TRBJ2-3; TRBD2 matches 12 bases. This CDR3 is built from 15 residues. V gave up 10 bases and J gave up 4 bases; unmatched junction bases: 9. Germline values: CDR1 MNHEY, CDR2 SVGAGI. DNA for the CDR3: TGTGCCACCACCATTTCTAGCGGGGGGGCAGATACGCAGTATTTT. Its translation: CATTISSGGADTQYF.

This chain connects TRBV5-6 to TRBJ1-1; D possibly corresponds to TRBD1 (5 bases). Per germline, CDR1 SGHDT and CDR2 YYEEEE. V gave up 5 bases and J gave up 0 bases, with 11 bases separating them. This CDR3 is 14 amino acids long. The CDR3 bases are TGTGCCAGCAGGCCCACAGGCTTGAACACTGAAGCTTTCTTT. Amino acid sequence: CASRPTGLNTEAFF.

The CDR3 region is CASSLGQSSNQPQHF. The CDR3 DNA reads TGTGCCAGCAGCTTAGGACAGAGTAGCAATCAGCCCCAGCATTTT. The V call is TRBV7-2, the J call TRBJ1-5; the D gene is possibly TRBD1 (5 bases). Looked up from germline, CDR1 is SGHTA and CDR2 is FQGNSA. V dropped 1 base and J dropped 0 bases, with 7 bases sitting between them. The CDR3 extends over 15 amino acids.

As DNA, the CDR3 is TGTGCCAGCAGCCTAGGACAGGCGGGGGGGCGATCCTACGAGCAGTACTTC. This encodes CASSLGQAGGRSYEQYF. V is TRBV7-8 and J is TRBJ2-7, with TRBD2 matching over 9 bases. V shed 5 bases, J shed 1 base, and the junction held 12 bases outside the gene matches. CDR3 length: 17 residues. Germline values: CDR1 SGHVS, CDR2 FQNEAQ.

A single count supports this clone. This rearrangement joins TRBV3-1 (or the pseudogene TRBV3-2) to TRBJ2-2; 7 nucleotides agree with TRBD2. With V trimmed by 1 base and J by 5 bases, 10 bases remained unmatched. Germline V gene data show CDR1 as LGHDT and CDR2 as YNNKEL (reference sequence). This CDR3 spans 17 amino acids. In DNA, the CDR3 is TGTGCCAGCAGCCAAGCCCTTCCGGGACTAACAACCGGGGAGCTGTTTTTT. Amino acids: CASSQALPGLTTGELFF.

The chain has TRBV14 and TRBJ2-1; no clear D gene. V lost 4 bases, J lost 7 bases, and 17 bases lay in between. This CDR3 has 15 amino acids. Germline values: CDR1 SGHDN, CDR2 FVKESK. The CDR3 coding sequence is TGTGCCAGCAGCCCGAGCAGGATCGGTGGGAATGAGCAGTTCTTC. Amino acids: CASSPSRIGGNEQFF. The variable domain in full, with the rest retrieved from reference TRBV14 and TRBJ2-1, is EAGVTQFPSHSVIEKGQTVTLRCDPISGHDNLYWYRRVMGKEIKFLLHFVKESKQDESGMPNNRFLAERTGGTYSTLKVQPAELEDSGVYFCASSPSRIGGNEQFFGPGTRLTVL.

This chain joins TRBV19 and TRBJ2-7; D may be TRBD2 (6 bases). CDR3 length: 13 amino acids. Germline V gene data show CDR1 as LNHDA and CDR2 as SQIVND (reference sequence). With 6 bases removed from V and 7 bases from J, the gap between germline ends came to 16 bases. The CDR3 coding sequence is TGTGCCAGTAGAAACACGGGGGAGGTGGAGCAGTACTTC. Its translation: CASRNTGEVEQYF. Using reference TRBV19 and TRBJ2-7 for the parts outside the CDR3, the full variable domain is DGGITQSPKYLFRKEGQNVTLSCEQNLNHDAMYWYRQDPGQGLRLIYYSQIVNDFQKGDIAEGYSVSREKKESFPLTVTSAQKNPTAFYLCASRNTGEVEQYFGPGTRLTVT.

The chain is built from TRBV7-9 and TRBJ1-2, with 7 bases lining up with TRBD1. Germline V gene lookup returns CDR1 SEHNR and CDR2 FQNEAQ (reference sequence). V was clipped by 1 base and J by 7 bases; unmatched bases: 3. CDR3 length equals 13 residues. The CDR3 DNA is TGTGCCAGCAGCTTAGAACAGGGGATTGGCTACACCTTC. Protein sequence: CASSLEQGIGYTF.